This is a list of T cell receptor beta chains from one sample in a study of shared clonotypes between healthy human individuals. Assay used: immunoSEQ multiplex PCR; TCRdb lists only in-frame clones, some missing. This sample yields about 2.5 million clones, of which around 92% are seen a single time; approximately 0.39% belongs to the top ten. Sequencing was done on a sample of naive CD4+ T cells from PBMCs. These receptor sequences come from a man between 18 and 35 years old in good health. Some clones in this sample may be carry-over from other donors' samples. The CDR3 runs from the conserved cysteine through the conserved F or W. A D gene is named only where the DNA matches it firmly. Clone size appears in some rows only: once, few, many, or a class for an expanded clone.

V gene,D gene,clone size,J gene,CDR3 length,CDR3 protein,CDR3 DNA
TRBV27,NA,NA,TRBJ2-1,15,CASSASLGSYNEQFF,TGTGCCAGCAGTGCATCCTTAGGCTCCTACAATGAGCAGTTCTTC
TRBV11-2,NA,NA,TRBJ2-3,13,CASSLEGADTQYF,TGTGCCAGCAGCTTAGAAGGGGCAGATACGCAGTATTTT
TRBV10-3,TRBD2,NA,TRBJ2-7,16,CAISLLWTSGSDEQYF,TGTGCCATCAGTTTACTTTGGACTAGCGGGAGTGACGAGCAGTACTTC
TRBV11-2,NA,NA,TRBJ2-3,15,CASSLDLLVADTQYF,TGTGCCAGCAGCTTAGATCTCCTTGTTGCAGATACGCAGTATTTT
TRBV4-3,NA,NA,TRBJ2-5,16,CASSQEGFQGRETQYF,TGCGCCAGCAGCCAAGAAGGATTCCAGGGGAGGGAGACCCAGTACTTC
TRBV7-2,NA,NA,TRBJ1-2,14,CASSLDPGEDGYTF,TGTGCCAGCAGCTTAGACCCAGGGGAAGATGGCTACACCTTC
TRBV9,TRBD2,NA,TRBJ2-1,16,CASSAAPGLAGVGQFF,TGTGCCAGCAGCGCCGCACCGGGACTAGCGGGAGTAGGGCAGTTCTTC
TRBV5-1,NA,NA,TRBJ2-3,14,CASSLFVGADTQYF,TGCGCCAGCAGCTTGTTCGTGGGCGCAGATACGCAGTATTTT
TRBV2,TRBD2,NA,TRBJ2-2,15,CARKTGLAATGELFF,TGTGCCAGAAAAACGGGACTAGCGGCGACCGGGGAGCTGTTTTTT
TRBV6-4,NA,NA,TRBJ1-2,14,CASSSDRASYGYTF,TGTGCCAGCAGCTCGGACAGAGCGAGCTATGGCTACACCTTC
TRBV2,TRBD1,NA,TRBJ2-7,13,CASSGDRGREQYF,TGTGCCAGCAGTGGGGACAGGGGTCGCGAGCAGTACTTC
TRBV7-9,NA,once,TRBJ2-7,15,CASSSLGGVRYEQYF,TGTGCCAGCAGTTCGCTAGGAGGGGTAAGATACGAGCAGTACTTC
TRBV5-1,TRBD2,NA,TRBJ2-2,16,CASSYGTSGFTGELFF,TGCGCCAGCAGCTACGGGACTAGCGGATTTACCGGGGAGCTGTTTTTT